These T cell receptor beta chains were read from a single sample in a study of T cell responses to AZD1222 COVID-19 vaccine. Assay used: immunoSEQ multiplex PCR; TCRdb lists only in-frame clones, some missing. The sample shows 95,000 to 130,000 clones, over 75% of them seen only once. Sequenced here: peripheral blood, sampled on day 0 of MenACWY control vaccination. These TCRs come from an adult in good health. The CDR3 runs from the conserved cysteine through the conserved F or W. Fields, in order: clone size, V gene, D gene, CDR3 protein. A D gene is named only where the DNA matches it firmly. The size entry is marked missing in some rows and otherwise reads once, few, many or a size class.

abundance: NA
v_gene: TRBV11-2
d_gene: TRBD1
CDR3aa: CASTPDRGRPGQETQYF

abundance: NA
v_gene: TRBV3-1/TRBV3-2
d_gene: TRBD1
CDR3aa: CASSPGQGWPLHF

abundance: NA
v_gene: TRBV25-1
d_gene: NA
CDR3aa: CASSERTVMNTEAFF

abundance: NA
v_gene: TRBV10-3
d_gene: TRBD2
CDR3aa: CAISANSGGGTDTQYF

abundance: NA
v_gene: TRBV28
d_gene: NA
CDR3aa: CASTGGGRGQPQHF

abundance: NA
v_gene: TRBV11-2
d_gene: NA
CDR3aa: CASSSRVTGANVLTF

abundance: few
v_gene: TRBV4-3
d_gene: NA
CDR3aa: CASSQGAANVYGYTF

abundance: NA
v_gene: TRBV14
d_gene: TRBD1
CDR3aa: CASSKIPYRGRREPLHF

abundance: NA
v_gene: TRBV7-2
d_gene: NA
CDR3aa: CASSLYSRRDTIYF

abundance: NA
v_gene: TRBV4-2
d_gene: NA
CDR3aa: CASSQDGLGGGTDTQYF

abundance: NA
v_gene: TRBV7-7
d_gene: TRBD1
CDR3aa: CASSQDRGNTIYF

abundance: NA
v_gene: TRBV7-9
d_gene: NA
CDR3aa: CASSFAGFEAFF

abundance: NA
v_gene: TRBV7-9
d_gene: TRBD1
CDR3aa: CASRPGQGATYGYTF

abundance: NA
v_gene: TRBV7-3
d_gene: NA
CDR3aa: CASSLNGGPNTGELFF

abundance: once
v_gene: TRBV19
d_gene: NA
CDR3aa: CSLLSGTTYEQYF

abundance: NA
v_gene: TRBV6-2/TRBV6-3
d_gene: NA
CDR3aa: CASSVDWDTTNYGYTF

abundance: NA
v_gene: TRBV6-1
d_gene: NA
CDR3aa: CASSEWPYNEQFF

abundance: NA
v_gene: TRBV3-1/TRBV3-2
d_gene: NA
CDR3aa: CASSPRGPMNTEAFF

abundance: NA
v_gene: TRBV2
d_gene: NA
CDR3aa: CASSIQGSYNSPLHF

abundance: NA
v_gene: TRBV27
d_gene: TRBD2
CDR3aa: CASSLAGHYNEQFF

abundance: NA
v_gene: TRBV5-4
d_gene: TRBD1
CDR3aa: CASSSNRGLAYNEQFF

abundance: NA
v_gene: TRBV3-1/TRBV3-2
d_gene: NA
CDR3aa: CASSLRQVAISRDGNTIYF

abundance: NA
v_gene: TRBV7-2
d_gene: TRBD1
CDR3aa: CASRQAQLTGGSSYNEQFF

abundance: few
v_gene: TRBV2
d_gene: NA
CDR3aa: CASRQGASGNTIYF

abundance: NA
v_gene: TRBV6-5
d_gene: NA
CDR3aa: CASSYSSSSNQPQHF

abundance: NA
v_gene: TRBV28
d_gene: TRBD1
CDR3aa: CASSSPLGTATDTQYF

abundance: NA
v_gene: TRBV7-9
d_gene: NA
CDR3aa: CASSLVGAHEQYF

abundance: NA
v_gene: TRBV28
d_gene: TRBD1
CDR3aa: CASTPGQGVDGYTF

abundance: NA
v_gene: TRBV2
d_gene: NA
CDR3aa: CASSLQGPQSSPLHF

abundance: NA
v_gene: TRBV3-1/TRBV3-2
d_gene: NA
CDR3aa: CASSSTGETQYF

abundance: NA
v_gene: TRBV20-1
d_gene: NA
CDR3aa: CSASWSGNQPQHF

abundance: NA
v_gene: TRBV12-3/TRBV12-4
d_gene: NA
CDR3aa: CASRSIDTQYF

abundance: NA
v_gene: TRBV11-1
d_gene: NA
CDR3aa: CASSLVRGANYGYTF

abundance: few
v_gene: TRBV3-1/TRBV3-2
d_gene: NA
CDR3aa: CASSQANIQYF

abundance: NA
v_gene: TRBV7-7
d_gene: NA
CDR3aa: CASSTQGTGELFF

abundance: NA
v_gene: TRBV12-1
d_gene: NA
CDR3aa: CASSHPPAGKNTGELFF

abundance: few
v_gene: TRBV3-1/TRBV3-2
d_gene: TRBD2
CDR3aa: CASSQETAGTYEQYF